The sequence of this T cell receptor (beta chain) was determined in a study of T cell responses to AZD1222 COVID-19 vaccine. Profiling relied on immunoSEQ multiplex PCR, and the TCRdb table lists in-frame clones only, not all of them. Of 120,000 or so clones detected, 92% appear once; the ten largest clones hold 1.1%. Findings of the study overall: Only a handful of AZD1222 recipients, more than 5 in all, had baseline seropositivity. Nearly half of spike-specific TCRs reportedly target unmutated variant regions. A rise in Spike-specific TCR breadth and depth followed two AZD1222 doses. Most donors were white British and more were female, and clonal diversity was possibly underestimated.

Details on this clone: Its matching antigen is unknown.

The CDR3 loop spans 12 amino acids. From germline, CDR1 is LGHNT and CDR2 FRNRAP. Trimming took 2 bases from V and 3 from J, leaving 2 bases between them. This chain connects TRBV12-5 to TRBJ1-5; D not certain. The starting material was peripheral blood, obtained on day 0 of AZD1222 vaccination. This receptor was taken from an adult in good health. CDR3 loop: CASGLPNQPQHF. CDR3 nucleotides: TGTGCTAGTGGTTTGCCCAATCAGCCCCAGCATTTT.